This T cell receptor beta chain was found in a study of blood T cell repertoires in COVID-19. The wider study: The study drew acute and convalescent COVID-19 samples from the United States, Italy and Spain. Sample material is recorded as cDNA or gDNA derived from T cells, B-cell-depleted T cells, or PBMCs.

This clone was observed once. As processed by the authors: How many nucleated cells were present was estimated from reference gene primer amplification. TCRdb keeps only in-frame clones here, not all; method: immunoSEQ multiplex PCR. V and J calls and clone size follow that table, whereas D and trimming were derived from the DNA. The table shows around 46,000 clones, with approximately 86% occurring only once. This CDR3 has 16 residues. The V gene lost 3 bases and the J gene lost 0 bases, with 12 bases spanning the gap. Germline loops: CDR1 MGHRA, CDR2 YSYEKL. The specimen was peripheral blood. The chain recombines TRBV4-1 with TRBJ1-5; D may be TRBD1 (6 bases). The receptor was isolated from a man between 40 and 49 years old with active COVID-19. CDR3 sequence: CASSQGWTDSNQPQHF. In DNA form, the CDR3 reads TGCGCCAGCAGCCAGGGATGGACAGATAGCAATCAGCCCCAGCATTTT.